These 28 T cell receptor beta chains came from one sample sequenced in a study of T-cell reconstitution after alpha-beta-depleted transplantation in children. Unique molecular identifiers were used to barcode this TCRbeta library. TCRdb ran MiXCR on the PCR reads and lists one entry per CDR3 protein. The table has 700,000 to 950,000 distinct CDR3 sequences, 16% seen once; the top ten hold around 5%. The sample consisted of PBMCs, mostly from graft donor cells, taken 360 days after TCRalphabeta/CD19-depleted stem cell transplant. The receptors were sampled from a male patient younger than 18 who had a stem cell transplant for acute lymphoblastic leukemia, so the T cells may come from the graft donor.

This clonotype showed up many times. The genes are TRBV6-1 and TRBJ1-5; tentative D call: TRBD1 (6 bases). Germline V CDR1 and CDR2: MNHNS, SASEGT. The CDR3 has 14 amino acids. Trimming took 4 bases from V and 6 from J, leaving 13 bases between them. The CDR3 nucleotides are TGTGCCAGCAGTGGGTACAGGGAGAGTCAGCCCCAGCATTTT. It translates to CASSGYRESQPQHF.

This clonotype was picked up a small number of times. This chain joins TRBV20-1 and TRBJ2-7; TRBD2 aligns across 7 bases. The CDR3 is made up of 15 amino acids. Germline CDR1 DFQATT, CDR2 SNEGSKA (reference sequence). J was trimmed by 1 base and V by 0 bases; bases with no gene match: 6. The CDR3 region has the DNA TGCAGTGCTAGAGATTTGCGGGAGTTATCCTACGAGCAGTACTTC. Translation: CSARDLRELSYEQYF.

This chain joins TRBV7-9 and TRBJ1-1, with D maybe TRBD1 (5 bases). The CDR3 runs to 13 residues. V was pared by 4 bases and J by 5 bases, with 11 bases between. The germline CDR1 and CDR2 sequences are SEHNR and FQNEAQ (reference sequence). CDR3 sequence: CASSSQQETEAFF. DNA of the CDR3: TGTGCCAGCAGCTCCCAACAGGAAACTGAAGCTTTCTTT.

The gene calls are TRBV7-2 and TRBJ2-1; D is perhaps TRBD2 (6 bases). This CDR3 comprises 14 residues. Germline CDR1 and CDR2: SGHTA and FQGNSA. Trimming left V 2 bases short and J 3 bases short, with 8 bases between. CDR3 coding DNA: TGTGCCAGCAGCTTATGGACTATCTACAATGAGCAGTTCTTC. Its protein product is CASSLWTIYNEQFF.

This rearrangement joins TRBV10-1 to TRBJ2-7; 7 bases match TRBD2. V gave up 6 bases and J gave up 0 bases; unmatched junction bases: 11. The CDR3 contains 16 residues. Germline CDR1 is WNHNN and CDR2 is SYGVQD (reference sequence). DNA for the CDR3: TGCGCCAGCAGCCCGGCGAGCGGGACGTTCTCCTACGAGCAGTACTTC. Residues: CASSPASGTFSYEQYF.

The rearrangement links TRBV7-2 to TRBJ2-7; D tentatively reads TRBD1 or TRBD2 (5 bases each). The CDR3 consists of 15 residues. V was shortened by 4 bases and J by 3 bases, with 16 bases between the two germline ends. Germline V gene data show CDR1 as SGHTA and CDR2 as FQGNSA. The CDR3 DNA follows: TGTGCCAGCAGCTACAGAAGCAGGGAGCGCTACGAGCAGTACTTC. As protein: CASSYRSRERYEQYF. Drawing the rest from reference TRBV7-2 and TRBJ2-7, the complete variable domain is GAGVSQSPSNKVTEKGKDVELRCDPISGHTALYWYRQSLGQGLEFLIYFQGNSAPDKSGLPSDRFSAERTGGSVSTLTIQRTQQEDSAVYLCASSYRSRERYEQYFGPGTRLTVT.

This clonotype was observed a few times. V usage is TRBV7-9 and J usage is TRBJ1-5, with D tentatively TRBD1 (6 bases). The V gene lost 3 bases and the J gene lost 3 bases, with 9 bases spanning the gap. The CDR3 has 14 residues. The germline gives CDR1 SEHNR, CDR2 FQNEAQ (reference sequence). The CDR3 DNA follows: TGTGCCAGCAGCTTTGCAGGGGTCAATCAGCCCCAGCATTTT. It codes for CASSFAGVNQPQHF.

Ten or more counts support this clonotype. The genes are TRBV12-3 or TRBV12-4 and TRBJ2-1, with TRBD2 as a possible D gene (6 bases). The CDR3 sequence is 16 residues long. V was shortened by 6 bases and J by 0 bases, with 15 bases between the two germline ends. CDR3 in amino acids: CASRPTSYRSYNEQFF. The DNA for the CDR3 is TGTGCCAGCAGACCTACTAGCTACCGCTCCTACAATGAGCAGTTCTTC.

The sample holds a few counts of this clonotype. This chain links TRBV12-3 or TRBV12-4 with TRBJ1-5, with 7 bases identical to TRBD1. Trimming cost V 6 bases and J 7 bases; bases outside gene matches: 6. The CDR3 totals 13 residues. The CDR3 coding sequence is TGTGCCAGCAGCAGACAGGGTTACCAGCCCCAGCATTTT. Protein product: CASSRQGYQPQHF.

The chain has TRBV6-1 and TRBJ2-2; 8 bases fit TRBD2. Germline CDR1 is MNHNS and CDR2 is SASEGT. The CDR3 extends over 15 amino acids. The ends lost 7 bases at V and 0 bases at J; junction bases unmatched: 4. The CDR3 DNA reads as TGTGCCAGCAAACCGGGACTAGCGAACACCGGGGAGCTGTTTTTT. It translates to CASKPGLANTGELFF.

This clonotype was recorded at least ten times. The V call is TRBV20-1, the J call TRBJ2-3, with 12 nucleotides matching TRBD2. CDR1 and CDR2 from the germline V gene are DFQATT and SNEGSKA (reference sequence). The CDR3 is 15 amino acids. V shed 6 bases, J shed 2 bases, and the junction held 6 bases outside the gene matches. The CDR3 sequence is CSAEGLAGLTDTQYF. As DNA, the CDR3 is TGCAGTGCCGAGGGACTAGCGGGCCTCACAGATACGCAGTATTTT.

This clonotype showed up just a few times. The rearrangement joins TRBV4-1 to TRBJ2-5, with D perhaps given as TRBD1 or TRBD2 (5 bases each). This CDR3 spans 14 amino acids. V gave up 0 bases and J gave up 5 bases, with 10 bases separating them. CDR1 is MGHRA and CDR2 is YSYEKL in the germline V gene. The CDR3 here is CASSQETGLETQYF. The DNA of the CDR3 is TGCGCCAGCAGCCAAGAGACGGGGCTTGAGACCCAGTACTTC.

This chain connects TRBV11-3 to TRBJ2-7; 9 bases line up with TRBD2. V shed 1 base and J 3 bases; nucleotides not matched to a gene: 7. Germline V lookup: CDR1 SGHNT, CDR2 YENEEA. The CDR3 length is 16 residues. CDR3 bases: TGTGCCAGCAGCTTAGGAATACGCGGGAGGGTCTACGAGCAGTACTTC. Its protein is CASSLGIRGRVYEQYF.

In this sample, this clonotype turned up a few times. This chain joins TRBV7-6 and TRBJ1-1; maybe TRBD1 (6 bases). Germline CDR1 reads SGHVS; CDR2 reads FNYEAQ. The CDR3 has 17 residues. Trimming removed 0 bases from V and 3 bases from J, with 17 bases in between. The CDR3 DNA sequence: TGTGCCAGCAGCTTAGCGCCGACAGGAACGGTGGACACTGAAGCTTTCTTT. Encoded protein: CASSLAPTGTVDTEAFF. The full variable domain, with the rest looked up from reference TRBV7-6 and TRBJ1-1, is GAGVSQSPRYKVTKRGQDVALRCDPISGHVSLYWYRQALGQGPEFLTYFNYEAQQDKSGLPNDRFSAERPEGSISTLTIQRTEQRDSAMYRCASSLAPTGTVDTEAFFGQGTRLTVV.

This clonotype was seen more than once but under ten times. This chain connects TRBV12-3 or TRBV12-4 to TRBJ2-1; TRBD2 matches 11 bases. With V trimmed by 5 bases and J by 7 bases, 13 bases remained unmatched. The CDR3 covers 17 residues. The CDR3 nucleotides are TGTGCCAGCAGTCTTACTAGCGGGAGTTATGGGCGGAATGAGCAGTTCTTC. Translation gives CASSLTSGSYGRNEQFF.

The J gene is TRBJ1-2, the V gene TRBV5-5, with unresolved D. In germline, CDR1 is SGHKS, CDR2 YYEKEE (reference sequence). V was clipped by 0 bases and J by 3 bases, with 21 bases between them. CDR3 length: 18 residues. The DNA for the CDR3 is TGTGCCAGCAGCTTGGTAAACCTAGCCGGCGCTGGAGACTATGGCTACACCTTC. Translated: CASSLVNLAGAGDYGYTF.

This clonotype has a handful of counts. The genes are TRBV19 and TRBJ1-5; D remains unclear. Germline lookup yields CDR1 LNHDA and CDR2 SQIVND (reference sequence). V dropped 5 bases and J dropped 4 bases, with 9 bases sitting between them. This CDR3 is built from 13 residues. The CDR3 loop is CASSRQVNQPQHF. The CDR3 bases are TGTGCCAGTAGTCGGCAGGTTAATCAGCCCCAGCATTTT.

In this sample, this clonotype turned up a few times. The chain has TRBV5-5 and TRBJ2-3; TRBD2 agrees at 10 bases. The CDR3 contains 12 residues. Trimming took 1 base from V and 14 from J; bases not matched to a gene: 4. CDR1 is SGHKS, CDR2 YYEKEE, per germline (reference sequence). The CDR3 sequence is CASSLPSGSWYF. CDR3 bases: TGTGCCAGCAGCTTGCCTAGCGGGAGTTGGTATTTT.

The rearrangement links TRBV27 to TRBJ2-7; D is unresolved. This CDR3 has 15 residues. Germline assignment: CDR1 MNHEY and CDR2 SMNVEV (reference sequence). The V gene lost 3 bases and the J gene lost 2 bases, with 14 bases spanning the gap. The CDR3 bases are TGTGCCAGCAGTTTTTCGCCTTTGAGCACCTACGAGCAGTACTTC. Its protein product is CASSFSPLSTYEQYF.

The chain has TRBV4-2 and TRBJ1-4, with D perhaps TRBD1 (6 bases). In germline, CDR1 is LGHNA, CDR2 YNFKEQ. This CDR3 contains 16 residues. The V end lost 0 bases, the J end lost 7 bases, and 15 bases lay between the germline ends. CDR3 nucleotide sequence: TGTGCCAGCAGCCAAGATTTGGGGGCGCAGGGTGAAAAACTGTTTTTT. Protein sequence: CASSQDLGAQGEKLFF.

The table lists this clonotype with a few counts. This chain joins TRBV2 and TRBJ2-1; D is ambiguous. This CDR3 is 11 amino acids long. With 6 bases removed from V and 7 bases from J, the gap between germline ends came to 7 bases. The V gene's germline CDR1 is SNHLY and CDR2 FYNNEI. The chain's CDR3 is CASSAENEQFF. Written as DNA, the CDR3 is TGTGCCAGCAGCGCGGAAAATGAGCAGTTCTTC.

This clonotype has just a few counts. The chain combines TRBV30 with TRBJ2-5, with 12 bases fitting TRBD2. The CDR3 contains 16 residues. Germline CDR1 and CDR2: GTSNPN and SVGIG (reference sequence). V was pared by 2 bases and J by 5 bases, with 9 bases of the junction left unmatched. The CDR3: CAWSRLAGGPLETQYF. DNA for the CDR3: TGTGCCTGGAGTCGGCTAGCGGGGGGGCCTTTGGAGACCCAGTACTTC.

This sequence joins TRBV27 and TRBJ1-2; TRBD1 agrees at 7 bases. V dropped 2 bases and J dropped 4; count of bases not matched to a gene: 22. The CDR3 runs 20 residues. Per the germline V gene, CDR1 is MNHEY and CDR2 is SMNVEV (reference sequence). The CDR3: CASSLRPGTGATYHLYGYTF. The CDR3 region has the DNA TGTGCCAGCAGTTTACGGCCGGGTACAGGGGCTACCTATCATCTCTATGGCTACACCTTC.

The V gene is TRBV6-1, the J gene TRBJ2-2; 9 bases map to TRBD2. Germline-derived CDR1 and CDR2 are MNHNS and SASEGT. V gave up 8 bases and J gave up 4 bases; unmatched junction bases: 8. This CDR3 region has 15 residues. The CDR3 coding sequence is TGTGCCAGCGGGCGGGGACTAGCTGCCACCGGGGAGCTGTTTTTT. Amino acids: CASGRGLAATGELFF.

Many counts were recorded for this clonotype. V is TRBV5-1 and J is TRBJ2-7, with a tentative D call TRBD2 (5 bases). Trimming removed 3 bases at V and 0 bases at J, with 13 bases between. The CDR3 length is 15 residues. Per the germline V gene, CDR1 is SGHRS and CDR2 is YFSETQ. The CDR3 DNA sequence: TGCGCCAGCAGCTGGGAGCGGTGGAGCTCCTACGAGCAGTACTTC. The encoded protein is CASSWERWSSYEQYF.

V is TRBV5-1 and J is TRBJ2-3, with TRBD2 matching 9 bases. V dropped 4 bases and J dropped 6; count of bases not matched to a gene: 15. CDR3 length equals 17 residues. Germline values: CDR1 SGHRS, CDR2 YFSETQ. This chain's CDR3 is CASSLAERLAGKDTQYF. CDR3 sequence (DNA): TGCGCCAGCAGCCTGGCCGAGAGGCTAGCGGGAAAGGATACGCAGTATTTT.

The V and J genes are TRBV4-1 and TRBJ2-1; 8 positions match TRBD2. The CDR3 totals 14 residues. Germline trimming cut 2 bases from V and 8 bases from J; bases unmatched to any gene: 5. The germline V gene encodes CDR1 MGHRA and CDR2 YSYEKL. The CDR3 nucleotides are TGCGCCAGCAGCCAACGGGAGGGCTTCCATGAGCAGTTCTTC. It yields the protein CASSQREGFHEQFF.

The chain joins TRBV7-2 to TRBJ2-5, with D perhaps TRBD2 (6 bases). Per the germline V gene, CDR1 is SGHTA and CDR2 is FQGNSA. V gave up 4 bases and J gave up 5 bases, with 14 bases separating them. The CDR3 extends over 14 amino acids. For the CDR3, the DNA is TGTGCCAGCAGCTGGGCCTTAGCGGCGGAGACCCAGTACTTC. Its protein is CASSWALAAETQYF.